This is a list of T cell receptor beta chains from one sample in a study of T cell responses to AZD1222 COVID-19 vaccine. The data were produced by immunoSEQ multiplex PCR, yet TCRdb's version contains in-frame clones alone and is incomplete. Of 100,000 to 150,000 clones in the sample, 75% to 85% were seen once. The input for sequencing was peripheral blood, taken 28 days after the second AZD1222 dose. These TCRs come from an adult who received the AZD1222 COVID-19 vaccine. CDR3s include the opening cysteine and the closing phenylalanine or tryptophan. A D gene is named only where the DNA matches it firmly. Size values are once, few and many counts, or a class for expanded clones, and some rows have none.

NA	TRBJ1-1	TRBV5-8	NA	TGTGCCAGCAGCTTGGTAGTGGGAGAAACTGAAGCTTTCTTT	CASSLVVGETEAFF
TRBD1	TRBJ1-5	TRBV28	NA	TGTGCCAGCAGTCAACGAAGAACAGGGGATAGCAATCAGCCCCAGCATTTT	CASSQRRTGDSNQPQHF
TRBD2	TRBJ2-3	TRBV9	once	TGTGCCAGCAGCGGGACTAGCGGGGGGAGGCTTATAGCAGATACGCAGTATTTT	CASSGTSGGRLIADTQYF
TRBD1	TRBJ1-2	TRBV4-3	NA	TGCGCCAGCAGCCAGGGGACAGCTAACTATGGCTACACCTTC	CASSQGTANYGYTF
NA	TRBJ1-2	TRBV9	NA	TGTGCCAGCAGCGTAAACAGCATCTATGGCTACACCTTC	CASSVNSIYGYTF
TRBD2	TRBJ2-1	TRBV2	NA	TGTGCCAGCACCTCCAGCGGGGGTTACAATGAGCAGTTCTTC	CASTSSGGYNEQFF
NA	TRBJ2-2	TRBV28	NA	TGTACCGACAGCCCGAACACCGGGGAGCTGTTTTTT	CTDSPNTGELFF
NA	TRBJ1-2	TRBV20-1	NA	TGCAGTGCTAGTAAGGGGGTCATGGATGGCTACACCTTC	CSASKGVMDGYTF
TRBD1	TRBJ2-5	TRBV3-1/TRBV3-2	NA	TGTGCCAGCAGCCCCCGCTCCCGGGACAGAAAAGAGACCCAGTACTTC	CASSPRSRDRKETQYF
TRBD2	TRBJ2-1	TRBV6-7	NA	TGTGCCAGCATTAGCGGGGGGAAACAGATTGCCTCCTACAATGAGCAGTTCTTC	CASISGGKQIASYNEQFF
TRBD1	TRBJ2-5	TRBV27	once	TGTGCCAGCAGATACAGACAGGGGGCCCAGACCCAGTACTTC	CASRYRQGAQTQYF
TRBD1	TRBJ1-2	TRBV2	NA	TGTGCCAGCAGTGTCGAACAGGGGGCTTATGGCTACACCTTC	CASSVEQGAYGYTF
TRBD1	TRBJ1-4	TRBV5-1	NA	TGCGCCAGCAGCTCGACAGGGGCCGCGTCTAATGAAAAACTGTTTTTT	CASSSTGAASNEKLFF
TRBD1	TRBJ1-4	TRBV9	NA	TGTGCCAGCGCCGCGGGAGGGGGCAATGAAAAACTGTTTTTT	CASAAGGGNEKLFF
NA	TRBJ1-2	TRBV7-9	NA	TGTGCCAGCAGCCTATGGGGGCCTTTGGCCTCGTCTGGCGGCTACACCTTC	CASSLWGPLASSGGYTF